Following are 25 T cell receptor beta chains from one sample sequenced in a study of cytomegalovirus exposure and HLA in healthy donors. Method: immunoSEQ multiplex PCR; TCRdb's copy keeps in-frame clones and lacks some. The sample has 100,000 to 130,000 clones; approximately 96% are singletons. The material sequenced was PBMCs. The receptors were sampled from a woman between 18 and 30 years old in good health and CMV-seronegative.

This clone has just one count. The chain couples TRBV29-1 to TRBJ2-1; tentative D call: TRBD2 (6 bases). Germline V CDR1 and CDR2: SQVTM, ANQGSEA. With 6 bases removed from V and 4 bases from J, the gap between germline ends came to 16 bases. The CDR3 sequence is 14 residues long. CDR3 nucleotides: TGCAGCGTAGACTCAAACGGGGGTTACAATGAGCAGTTCTTC. It translates to CSVDSNGGYNEQFF.

The CDR3 nucleotides are TGTGCCAGCAGCACTATGGGGGGGGCTAGCGGGGAGACAGATACGCAGTATTTT. Translating gives CASSTMGGASGETDTQYF. V usage is TRBV27 and J usage is TRBJ2-3; 9 bases agree with TRBD2. The V segment lost 6 bases and the J segment 3 bases; nucleotides outside the gene matches: 16. Germline-derived CDR1 and CDR2 are MNHEY and SMNVEV (reference sequence). The CDR3 runs 18 residues.

The CDR3 DNA follows: TGTGCCAGTAGTATAGTAGCCTACAATGAGCAGTTCTTC. This codes for CASSIVAYNEQFF. The chain is built from TRBV19 and TRBJ2-1; D gene uncertain. Germline CDR1 is LNHDA and CDR2 is SQIVND (reference sequence). V dropped 1 base and J dropped 2 bases, with 3 bases sitting between them. The CDR3 extends over 13 amino acids.

V usage is TRBV5-1 and J usage is TRBJ1-1; possible D gene TRBD1, 5 bases. Per germline, CDR1 SGHRS and CDR2 YFSETQ. This CDR3 spans 15 amino acids. Trimming took off 5 bases at V and 2 bases at J, with 16 bases between the two ends. CDR3 DNA sequence: TGCGCCAGCAGGCCGAGATTTGGGGCTAACACTGAAGCTTTCTTT. This translates into CASRPRFGANTEAFF.

This clone was seen just once. The chain carries TRBV7-9 and TRBJ2-1; 7 positions match TRBD1. The ends lost 3 bases at V and 4 bases at J; junction bases unmatched: 6. The CDR3 is 15 residues long. From germline, CDR1 is SEHNR and CDR2 FQNEAQ (reference sequence). The CDR3: CASSLGQSNYNEQFF. CDR3 nucleotide sequence: TGTGCCAGCAGCTTGGGACAGAGCAATTACAATGAGCAGTTCTTC.

The J gene is TRBJ2-3, the V gene TRBV5-4; D gene unclear. Between the trimmed V and J ends, which lost 2 bases and 1 base, there was a span of 20 bases. CDR1 SGHNT and CDR2 YYREEE come from the germline V gene (reference sequence). CDR3 length: 18 amino acids. CDR3 bases: TGTGCCAGCAGCTTAAGACGACACCACGCCATACGCACAGATACGCAGTATTTT. Residues: CASSLRRHHAIRTDTQYF.

This chain connects TRBV28 to TRBJ2-3, with 7 bases aligning to TRBD2. CDR1 and CDR2 from the germline V gene are MDHEN and SYDVKM. Trimming took 7 bases from V and 1 from J; bases not matched to a gene: 5. This CDR3 has 14 residues. The chain's CDR3 is CASIRAGRTDTQYF. The CDR3 DNA is TGTGCCAGCATTAGAGCGGGGCGCACAGATACGCAGTATTTT.

This chain links TRBV19 with TRBJ2-3; D might be TRBD2 (6 bases). Trimming cost V 2 bases and J 4 bases, with 16 bases left between them. The germline V gene encodes CDR1 LNHDA and CDR2 SQIVND (reference sequence). This CDR3 comprises 16 residues. The CDR3 DNA is TGTGCCAGTAGTATAATTGCCGGGGGTGGCTCAGATACGCAGTATTTT. Its protein is CASSIIAGGGSDTQYF.

The rearrangement links TRBV27 to TRBJ1-1; D is possibly TRBD1 (5 bases). The V end was cut by 4 bases, the J end by 6 bases, with 18 bases between. Per germline, CDR1 MNHEY and CDR2 SMNVEV (reference sequence). This CDR3 spans 15 amino acids. The DNA of the CDR3 is TGTGCCAGCAGTTCCCTCGATCAGGGCTTAGCTGAAGCTTTCTTT. Residues: CASSSLDQGLAEAFF.

The genes are TRBV6-6 and TRBJ2-2, with D maybe TRBD2 (6 bases). The V end was cut by 7 bases, the J end by 6 bases, with 12 bases between. This CDR3 has 13 residues. CDR1 and CDR2 (germline): MNHNY, SVGAGI (reference sequence). DNA for the CDR3: TGTGCCAGCATTCCGAGGGAGGCCGGGGAGCTGTTTTTT. It is translated as CASIPREAGELFF.

The chain employs TRBV7-2 and TRBJ2-3; the D is unclear. Looked up from germline, CDR1 is SGHTA and CDR2 is FQGNSA. Between the trimmed V and J ends, which lost 5 bases and 5 bases, there was a span of 8 bases. The CDR3 loop spans 12 amino acids. The CDR3: CASSLKRDTQYF. The CDR3 nucleotides are TGTGCCAGCAGCCTAAAGCGAGATACGCAGTATTTT.

Remarks on this clone: At the DNA level, this CDR3 is encoded by other sequences in the same sample as well. The rearrangement joins TRBV15 to TRBJ2-3; TRBD1 agrees at 8 bases. In germline, CDR1 is LNHNV, CDR2 YYDKDF (reference sequence). J was trimmed by 2 bases and V by 3 bases; bases with no gene match: 1. CDR3 size: 14 residues. The CDR3, as DNA: TGTGCCACCAGCAGGGACAGGGACACAGATACGCAGTATTTT. Its translation: CATSRDRDTDTQYF.

This clone was recorded once. The chain links TRBV18 to TRBJ1-2; possible D gene TRBD1, 6 bases. V was cut by 3 bases and J by 2 bases, with 13 bases left in between. The length of the CDR3 is 15 residues. The germline V gene encodes CDR1 KGHSH and CDR2 LQKENI. The CDR3 DNA is TGTGCCAGCTCACCTTCGACAGGAGCAAACTATGGCTACACCTTC. As protein: CASSPSTGANYGYTF.

The chain is built from TRBV27 and TRBJ1-2, with D perhaps TRBD1 (6 bases). This CDR3 is 15 amino acids long. Trimming left V 0 bases short and J 4 bases short, with 12 bases between. Germline CDR1 and CDR2: MNHEY and SMNVEV (reference sequence). Written as DNA, the CDR3 is TGTGCCAGCAGTTTATCCAGGACAGCCGCCTATGGCTACACCTTC. Protein product: CASSLSRTAAYGYTF.

This chain connects TRBV27 to TRBJ1-2; 8 nucleotides match TRBD1. With 5 bases clipped from V and 3 bases from J, the junction kept 8 bases outside the gene matches. The CDR3 loop spans 15 amino acids. Germline lookup yields CDR1 MNHEY and CDR2 SMNVEV (reference sequence). As DNA, the CDR3 is TGTGCCAGCAGTAGGAACAGGGGGTTTCACTATGGCTACACCTTC. Protein sequence: CASSRNRGFHYGYTF.

The CDR3 protein is CASSKRPSWGEHPVPQSREQYF. DNA of the CDR3: TGTGCCAGCAGCAAGCGCCCCTCGTGGGGGGAACACCCAGTTCCTCAGTCCCGTGAGCAGTACTTC. The chain joins TRBV21-1 to TRBJ2-7; TRBD2 reflects the table's D call only, with no check against the DNA. TRBV21-1 is a pseudogene segment. The CDR3 extends over 22 amino acids.

The gene calls are TRBV7-9 and TRBJ2-1; weak D call: TRBD1 (5 bases). Trimming took 7 bases from V and 8 from J, leaving 15 bases between them. CDR1 and CDR2 from the germline V gene are SEHNR and FQNEAQ (reference sequence). The CDR3 runs to 13 residues. The CDR3 region is CASTNKGIDEQFF. Written as DNA, the CDR3 is TGTGCCAGCACCAATAAGGGGATTGATGAGCAGTTCTTC.

The chain joins TRBV29-1 to TRBJ1-1; tentatively, D is TRBD1 (6 bases). Germline CDR1 reads SQVTM; CDR2 reads ANQGSEA. The CDR3 extends over 16 amino acids. The V gene lost 8 bases and the J gene lost 7 bases, with 29 bases spanning the gap. DNA for the CDR3: TGCAGCCCCGTCTGCGGACAGCGATATCGTGGGAATGAAGCTTTCTTT. Amino acids: CSPVCGQRYRGNEAFF. Together with reference TRBV29-1 and TRBJ1-1, the CDR3 gives the full variable domain: SAVISQKPSRDICQRGTSLTIQCQVDSQVTMMFWYRQQPGQSLTLIATANQGSEATYESGFVIDKFPISRPNLTFSTLTVSNMSPEDSSIYLCSPVCGQRYRGNEAFFGQGTRLTVV.

V usage is TRBV2 and J usage is TRBJ1-2, with TRBD1 identical over 8 bases. This CDR3 has 21 residues. The germline V gene has CDR1 SNHLY and CDR2 FYNNEI. V lost 2 bases to trimming and J lost 1 base; unmatched junction nucleotides: 21. The CDR3 sequence: CASSEMGGGGQGVPINYGYTF. The CDR3 bases are TGTGCCAGCAGTGAAATGGGGGGCGGAGGACAGGGAGTTCCTATTAACTATGGCTACACCTTC. The full variable domain, rest sourced from reference TRBV2 and TRBJ1-2, is EPEVTQTPSHQVTQMGQEVILRCVPISNHLYFYWYRQILGQKVEFLVSFYNNEISEKSEIFDDQFSVERPDGSNFTLKIRSTKLEDSAMYFCASSEMGGGGQGVPINYGYTFGSGTRLTVV.

This sequence joins TRBV18 and TRBJ2-1; D possibly corresponds to TRBD2 (6 bases). The CDR3 spans 13 residues. The V end lost 3 bases, the J end lost 8 bases, and 11 bases lay between the germline ends. Germline CDR1 reads KGHSH; CDR2 reads LQKENI. Written as DNA, the CDR3 is TGTGCCAGCTCACCGGGGGGAACCGATGAGCAGTTCTTC. This codes for CASSPGGTDEQFF. Using reference TRBV18 and TRBJ2-1 for the parts outside the CDR3, the full variable domain is NAGVMQNPRHLVRRRGQEARLRCSPMKGHSHVYWYRQLPEEGLKFMVYLQKENIIDESGMPKERFSAEFPKEGPSILRIQQVVRGDSAAYFCASSPGGTDEQFFGPGTRLTVL.

The chain employs TRBV23-1 and TRBJ1-1; 9 nucleotides match TRBD1. TRBV23-1 is recorded as an ORF, its role being uncertain. J gave up 4 bases and V 10 bases, and 10 bases lay outside the gene matches. The CDR3 is 14 amino acids. CDR3 protein: CANRTGDMSTEAFF. CDR3 in DNA: TGCGCCAACAGGACAGGGGATATGAGCACTGAAGCTTTCTTT.

V usage is TRBV7-9 and J usage is TRBJ1-2, with D possibly matching TRBD1 (6 bases). This CDR3 spans 17 amino acids. Looked up from germline, CDR1 is SEHNR and CDR2 is FQNEAQ (reference sequence). With 5 bases removed from V and 4 bases from J, the gap between germline ends came to 23 bases. The CDR3 region is CASSPGIGPGDVYGYTF. CDR3 nucleotides: TGTGCCAGCAGCCCTGGAATCGGCCCAGGGGATGTCTATGGCTACACCTTC.

The CDR3 protein is CASSFPGGSYNEQFF. The CDR3 region has the DNA TGTGCCAGCAGTTTTCCAGGTGGCTCCTACAATGAGCAGTTCTTC. The rearrangement joins TRBV28 to TRBJ2-1, with D uncertain. Trimming removed 3 bases from V and 0 bases from J, with 9 bases in between. From germline, CDR1 is MDHEN and CDR2 SYDVKM. This CDR3 has 15 amino acids.

The CDR3: CASSSQDSPNQPQHF. Written as DNA, the CDR3 is TGTGCCAGCTCATCACAGGACAGTCCTAATCAGCCCCAGCATTTT. The chain has TRBV18 and TRBJ1-5; TRBD1 is a possible D gene (6 bases). The V and J ends lost 5 bases and 4 bases respectively, with 15 bases between them. Germline V gene sequence: CDR1 KGHSH, CDR2 LQKENI. The CDR3 sequence is 15 residues long.

The V gene is TRBV7-2, the J gene TRBJ2-3; D not resolved. V was shortened by 1 base and J by 2 bases, with 7 bases between the two germline ends. The germline gives CDR1 SGHTA, CDR2 FQGNSA. The CDR3 loop spans 14 amino acids. This CDR3 reads CASSLGGITDTQYF. Written as DNA, the CDR3 is TGTGCCAGCAGCTTAGGCGGTATCACAGATACGCAGTATTTT.